This T cell receptor beta chain was retrieved from a study of T cells in Graves' hyperthyroidism and ophthalmopathy. The study's findings and limits: A 13 V-J signature model discriminated ophthalmopathy versus stable hyperthyroidism.

RNA transcripts served as the template for amplifying TCR beta CDR3 regions. A first-round RT-PCR of the TCR CDR3 used the HTBI primer set. MiXCR, applied by TCRdb to the multiplex PCR reads, yields one record per CDR3 protein. The table includes around 600,000 distinct CDR3 sequences, approximately 15% detected once. This clonotype was seen many times. Its matching antigen is unknown. It was uncontrolled infection, other autoimmune disease, pregnancy or lactation that excluded patients. Germline V lookup: CDR1 DFQATT, CDR2 SNEGSKA (reference sequence). V lost 5 bases and J lost 8, with 19 bases in between. This CDR3 has 14 residues.

The TCR originated in a woman under 30 with Graves' ophthalmopathy. The chain carries TRBV20-1 and TRBJ2-1; weak D call: TRBD1 (6 bases). The sample consisted of blood. As DNA, the CDR3 is TGCAGTGCTTCCAGTCTGACAGGCAATGATGAGCAGTTCTTC. It specifies CSASSLTGNDEQFF.